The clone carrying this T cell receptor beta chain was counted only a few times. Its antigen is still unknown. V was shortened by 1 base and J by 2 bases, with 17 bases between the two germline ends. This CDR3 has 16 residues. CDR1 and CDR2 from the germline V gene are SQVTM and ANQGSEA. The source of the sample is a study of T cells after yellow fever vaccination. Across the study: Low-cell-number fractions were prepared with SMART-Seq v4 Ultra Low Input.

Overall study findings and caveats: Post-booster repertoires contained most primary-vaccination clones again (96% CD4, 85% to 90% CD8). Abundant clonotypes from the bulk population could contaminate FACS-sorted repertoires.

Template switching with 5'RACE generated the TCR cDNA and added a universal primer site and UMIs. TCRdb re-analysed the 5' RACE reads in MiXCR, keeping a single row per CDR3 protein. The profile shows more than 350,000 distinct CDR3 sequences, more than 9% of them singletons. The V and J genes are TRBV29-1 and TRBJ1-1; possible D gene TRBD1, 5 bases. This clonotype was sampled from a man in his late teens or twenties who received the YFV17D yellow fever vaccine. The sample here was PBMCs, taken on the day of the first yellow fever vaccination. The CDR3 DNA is TGCAGCGTTGAAGTCCCCACCGGGACCGTAAACACTGAAGCTTTCTTT. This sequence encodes CSVEVPTGTVNTEAFF.